This entry features one T cell receptor (beta chain) sequence. The antigen is unknown. Sequencing was performed with immunoSEQ multiplex PCR; in TCRdb, only in-frame clones are kept and a portion is missing. The table lists 20,000 to 25,000 clones, 94% of them singletons, with less than 5% in the top ten. Time point noted: newly diagnosed, previously untreated cHL patient sample. It was PBMCs in newly diagnosed, untreated classical Hodgkin lymphoma that served as comparison. The CDR3 contains 16 residues. The V segment lost 3 bases and the J segment 3 bases; nucleotides outside the gene matches: 8. Germline assignment: CDR1 SGDLS and CDR2 YYNGEE. This sample is drawn from a study of PD-1 blockade in classical Hodgkin lymphoma. Study outcomes and limitations: Compared with healthy donors, newly diagnosed patients reportedly showed lower baseline TCR diversity.

The TCR originated in a human donor with classical Hodgkin lymphoma. Sequencing was done on a sample of peripheral blood mononuclear cells (PBMCs). The chain links TRBV9 to TRBJ2-4, with TRBD1 identical over 8 bases. The CDR3 region is CASSEEQGGVKNIQYF. Written as DNA, the CDR3 is TGTGCCAGCAGCGAAGAACAGGGGGGCGTCAAAAACATTCAGTACTTC.